One sample yielded the 26 T cell receptor beta chains listed below, sequenced in a study of shared T cell receptors in the human thymus. The table came from immunoSEQ multiplex PCR; TCRdb's copy has only in-frame clones and leaves some out. The table records over 650,000 clones, more than 75% of them present only once. The sample was also reused in another study, on human thymus T cells.

Sequencing was done on a sample of thymocytes. The receptors were sampled from a boy in the first two years of life with a congenital heart defect.

The chain joins TRBV19 to TRBJ1-2, with D maybe TRBD1 (5 bases). CDR3 length equals 17 residues. Trimming cost V 3 bases and J 8 bases, with 25 bases left between them. Germline-derived CDR1 and CDR2 are LNHDA and SQIVND (reference sequence). CDR3 in DNA: TGTGCCAGTAGTATTAGGGGCGTGGGGATAACCGCGGGAGGCTACACCTTC. Amino acid sequence: CASSIRGVGITAGGYTF.

This clone was counted once. V usage is TRBV14 and J usage is TRBJ2-7; D perhaps matches TRBD1 (5 bases). This CDR3 contains 17 residues. Trimming shortened V by 1 base and J by 3 bases, and 19 bases separated the two germline ends. Germline V gene data show CDR1 as SGHDN and CDR2 as FVKESK. DNA for the CDR3: TGTGCCAGCAGCCAAGGGGGCCCCAGACTTCCCCTCTACGAGCAGTACTTC. This sequence encodes CASSQGGPRLPLYEQYF. Full variable domain (remainder filled in from reference TRBV14 and TRBJ2-7): EAGVTQFPSHSVIEKGQTVTLRCDPISGHDNLYWYRRVMGKEIKFLLHFVKESKQDESGMPNNRFLAERTGGTYSTLKVQPAELEDSGVYFCASSQGGPRLPLYEQYFGPGTRLTVT.

The chain couples TRBV5-5 to TRBJ2-5, with D possibly matching TRBD2 (6 bases). V shed 4 bases and J shed 3 bases, with 16 bases lying between them. CDR3 length: 15 amino acids. Germline CDR1 SGHKS, CDR2 YYEKEE (reference sequence). The CDR3 region is CASSRRTTIEETQYF. The CDR3 DNA is TGTGCCAGCAGCCGCAGGACTACCATCGAAGAGACCCAGTACTTC.

The chain recombines TRBV4-2 with TRBJ2-5; perhaps TRBD2 as D (6 bases). The CDR3 has 15 amino acids. Germline V lookup: CDR1 LGHNA, CDR2 YNFKEQ. Deletions cut 0 bases from V and 3 bases from J, with 11 bases between. CDR3 protein: CASSQDTGGEETQYF. Written as DNA, the CDR3 is TGTGCCAGCAGCCAAGATACAGGCGGGGAAGAGACCCAGTACTTC.

The V call is TRBV6-5, the J call TRBJ2-7; a possible D gene is TRBD1 (5 bases). Between the trimmed V and J ends, which lost 6 bases and 2 bases, there was a span of 17 bases. From germline, CDR1 is MNHEY and CDR2 SVGAGI. The CDR3 covers 15 residues. CDR3 sequence reads: CASRTTETAPYEQYF. CDR3 DNA sequence: TGTGCCAGCAGAACTACCGAGACAGCCCCCTACGAGCAGTACTTC.

V gene TRBV29-1 combines with J gene TRBJ2-1; TRBD2 matches 14 bases. There are 18 residues in the CDR3. Germline V gives CDR1 SQVTM, CDR2 ANQGSEA. After removal of 6 bases from V and 3 bases from J, the junction contained 13 bases not matched to a gene. CDR3 DNA: TGCAGCGTAGAACGACGGACTAGCGGGAGGCACGACTACAATGAGCAGTTCTTC. This sequence encodes CSVERRTSGRHDYNEQFF.

This chain connects TRBV28 to TRBJ2-1; TRBD2 matches 9 bases. The ends lost 3 bases at V and 7 bases at J; junction bases unmatched: 7. Germline lookup yields CDR1 MDHEN and CDR2 SYDVKM. The length of the CDR3 is 15 residues. CDR3 residues: CASSFFAGGENEQFF. As DNA, the CDR3 is TGTGCCAGCAGTTTCTTCGCGGGAGGGGAGAATGAGCAGTTCTTC.

This clone occurred a few times. The V gene is TRBV19, the J gene TRBJ2-2; no reliable D call. The length of the CDR3 is 14 residues. Trimming cost V 10 bases and J 3 bases, with 15 bases left between them. Germline V gene lookup returns CDR1 LNHDA and CDR2 SQIVND (reference sequence). The CDR3 loop reads CATLHDNDTGELFF. As DNA, the CDR3 is TGTGCCACCCTACATGACAACGACACCGGGGAGCTGTTTTTT. The full variable domain, with the rest looked up from reference TRBV19 and TRBJ2-2, is DGGITQSPKYLFRKEGQNVTLSCEQNLNHDAMYWYRQDPGQGLRLIYYSQIVNDFQKGDIAEGYSVSREKKESFPLTVTSAQKNPTAFYLCATLHDNDTGELFFGEGSRLTVL.

The chain has TRBV28 and TRBJ1-2; D is uncertain. This CDR3 contains 17 residues. Trimming took 6 bases from V and 6 from J, leaving 26 bases between them. The germline CDR1 and CDR2 sequences are MDHEN and SYDVKM. DNA for the CDR3: TGTGCCAGCAGGCCAATCAATGACGGGGTGCCAAACAATGGCTACACCTTC. This sequence encodes CASRPINDGVPNNGYTF.

The rearrangement uses TRBV5-1 and TRBJ2-1; TRBD1 agrees at 8 bases. CDR1 and CDR2 from the germline V gene are SGHRS and YFSETQ. J was trimmed by 6 bases and V by 5 bases; bases with no gene match: 13. The CDR3 covers 16 residues. The CDR3 nucleotides are TGCGCCAGCAGGCTCACGACAGGGGTTCCGGGCAATGAGCAGTTCTTC. Its translation is CASRLTTGVPGNEQFF.

The chain carries TRBV30 and TRBJ2-5, with a possible D match to TRBD1 (6 bases). Germline CDR1 reads GTSNPN; CDR2 reads SVGIG (reference sequence). CDR3 length: 15 residues. V was trimmed by 4 bases and J by 3 bases, leaving 18 bases between them. The CDR3 loop is CAWTTDRREEETQYF. CDR3 DNA: TGTGCCTGGACTACCGACAGGAGAGAAGAAGAGACCCAGTACTTC. Full variable domain (remainder filled in from reference TRBV30 and TRBJ2-5): SQTIHQWPATLVQPVGSPLSLECTVEGTSNPNLYWYRQAAGRGLQLLFYSVGIGQISSEVPQNLSASRPQDRQFILSSKKLLLSDSGFYLCAWTTDRREEETQYFGPGTRLLVL.

The chain recombines TRBV11-3 with TRBJ2-1; D remains unclear. The V gene lost 4 bases and the J gene lost 5 bases, with 6 bases spanning the gap. The CDR3 spans 12 residues. Germline CDR1 and CDR2: SGHNT and YENEEA. The CDR3 DNA is TGTGCCAGCAGCTCGCGTAACAATGAGCAGTTCTTC. Translated: CASSSRNNEQFF.

The genes are TRBV6-5 and TRBJ2-4; no reliable D call. Trimming took off 2 bases at V and 9 bases at J, with 5 bases between the two ends. CDR3 length equals 11 residues. Germline V CDR1 and CDR2: MNHEY, SVGAGI. The chain's CDR3 is CASSYTGIQYF. CDR3 sequence (DNA): TGTGCCAGCAGTTACACCGGCATTCAGTACTTC.

This clone was detected a few times. In DNA, the CDR3 is TGTGCCAGCAGCTCGCCGGGACAGAGCACAGATACGCAGTATTTT. It codes for CASSSPGQSTDTQYF. This chain uses TRBV5-6 with TRBJ2-3; 7 positions match TRBD1. Germline V lookup: CDR1 SGHDT, CDR2 YYEEEE. The CDR3 is 15 residues long. After removal of 3 bases from V and 0 bases from J, the junction contained 4 bases not matched to a gene.

Concerning this clone itself: This sample includes further DNA sequences coding for the same CDR3. V is TRBV4-3 and J is TRBJ1-5; 8 bases agree with TRBD1. Germline values: CDR1 LGHNA, CDR2 YSLEER. The ends lost 1 base at V and 4 bases at J; junction bases unmatched: 3. The CDR3 is made up of 15 amino acids. The CDR3 sequence: CASSQGTGKNQPQHF. The CDR3 nucleotides are TGCGCCAGCAGCCAAGGGACAGGGAAAAATCAGCCCCAGCATTTT.

V is TRBV4-1 and J is TRBJ1-4; TRBD1 agrees at 7 bases. V shed 3 bases, J shed 10 bases, and the junction held 11 bases outside the gene matches. This CDR3 is 15 amino acids long. Germline-derived CDR1 and CDR2 are MGHRA and YSYEKL. CDR3 in DNA: TGCGCCAGCAGCCACCCCGGGACAGAGGGGCGAAAACTGTTTTTT. Amino acids: CASSHPGTEGRKLFF.

In its sample, this clone was seen once. The V call is TRBV6-8, the J call TRBJ1-1; a possible D gene is TRBD1 (6 bases). Germline V gene data show CDR1 as MNHGY and CDR2 as SAAAGT. Trimming stripped 0 bases from V and 1 base from J, with 12 bases between. CDR3 length: 16 residues. The DNA of the CDR3 is TGTGCCAGCAGTTACTCGAGAGGGGGGGGGAACACTGAAGCTTTCTTT. Protein product: CASSYSRGGGNTEAFF.

A few counts support this clone. The chain combines TRBV4-3 with TRBJ2-5; 7 bases match TRBD1. Germline V lookup: CDR1 LGHNA, CDR2 YSLEER. This CDR3 is built from 16 residues. J was trimmed by 3 bases and V by 0 bases; bases with no gene match: 7. The CDR3 DNA reads TGCGCCAGCAGCCAAGATCTGGGGCAGGGGGAAGAGACCCAGTACTTC. This codes for CASSQDLGQGEETQYF.

This clone was detected only once. The chain is built from TRBV7-3 and TRBJ1-2; 10 positions match TRBD1. Germline CDR1 reads SGHTA; CDR2 reads FQGTGA. Losses at the gene ends were 4 bases for V and 7 bases for J; bases not matched to a gene: 6. The CDR3 totals 14 residues. DNA for the CDR3: TGTGCCAGCAGCTCGATGACAGGGGGCATTGGCTACACCTTC. It yields the protein CASSSMTGGIGYTF.

The genes are TRBV7-2 and TRBJ2-1, with TRBD2 as a possible D gene (6 bases). The CDR3 consists of 12 residues. CDR1 and CDR2 (germline): SGHTA, FQGNSA. The V and J ends lost 6 bases and 3 bases respectively, with 6 bases between them. This chain's CDR3 is CASRGGYNEQFF. CDR3 nucleotides: TGTGCCAGCAGGGGGGGCTACAATGAGCAGTTCTTC. The complete variable domain, with remaining parts taken from reference TRBV7-2 and TRBJ2-1, reads GAGVSQSPSNKVTEKGKDVELRCDPISGHTALYWYRQSLGQGLEFLIYFQGNSAPDKSGLPSDRFSAERTGGSVSTLTIQRTQQEDSAVYLCASRGGYNEQFFGPGTRLTVL.

V usage is TRBV29-1 and J usage is TRBJ2-1; 10 bases align to TRBD2. With 6 bases clipped from V and 9 bases from J, the junction kept 23 bases outside the gene matches. In germline, CDR1 is SQVTM, CDR2 ANQGSEA. The CDR3 runs to 18 residues. In DNA, the CDR3 is TGCAGCGTCCGGGGCATGAGAGAGCGGGAGGGCCGGGTGTGTGAGCAGTTCTTC. Translated: CSVRGMREREGRVCEQFF.

V gene TRBV13 combines with J gene TRBJ2-5, with 9 bases matching TRBD2. Germline V gives CDR1 PRHDT, CDR2 FYEKMQ (reference sequence). CDR3 length: 18 residues. Trimming cost V 5 bases and J 5 bases; bases outside gene matches: 18. The DNA of the CDR3 is TGTGCCAGCAGCCCCGCTGCTTTATTAGCGGGAGTGAGGGAGACCCAGTACTTC. Residues: CASSPAALLAGVRETQYF.

This chain joins TRBV30 and TRBJ2-1; 8 bases fit TRBD2. The CDR3 sequence is 14 residues long. Germline V gene sequence: CDR1 GTSNPN, CDR2 SVGIG (reference sequence). With V trimmed by 4 bases and J by 4 bases, 6 bases remained unmatched. The chain's CDR3 is CAWNSGSRYNEQFF. As DNA, the CDR3 is TGTGCCTGGAACAGCGGGAGTAGGTACAATGAGCAGTTCTTC.

The rearrangement joins TRBV6-6 to TRBJ2-7, with D maybe TRBD1 (6 bases). The germline CDR1 and CDR2 sequences are MNHNY and SVGAGI (reference sequence). The CDR3 spans 14 residues. V was shortened by 4 bases and J by 3 bases, with 13 bases between the two germline ends. The chain's CDR3 is CASSSATGDYEQYF. The CDR3 DNA sequence: TGTGCCAGCAGTTCCGCGACAGGAGACTACGAGCAGTACTTC.

The chain uses TRBV2 and TRBJ2-3; D is perhaps TRBD1 (5 bases). The germline V gene encodes CDR1 SNHLY and CDR2 FYNNEI. V was clipped by 2 bases and J by 5 bases, with 17 bases between them. The CDR3 has 16 amino acids. The CDR3 protein is CASSEIRPLTGDTQYF. In DNA, the CDR3 is TGTGCCAGCAGTGAAATTCGACCTCTTACAGGAGATACGCAGTATTTT.

The CDR3 sequence: CASNGYSGDTIYF. Written as DNA, the CDR3 is TGTGCCAGCAACGGATACTCCGGGGACACCATATATTTT. The V call is TRBV2, the J call TRBJ1-3, with unresolved D. The CDR3 has 13 amino acids. Trimming pared 7 bases from V and 8 bases from J, leaving 15 bases between. Germline values: CDR1 SNHLY, CDR2 FYNNEI.